This TCR beta chain was sequenced for a study of T cells in Graves' hyperthyroidism and ophthalmopathy (dated by TCRdb to the late 2010s). In terms of the full investigation: Peripheral blood samples were taken at the time of initial diagnosis, prior to any treatment. To identify distinguishing TCR V-J signatures, a discovery cohort of around 100 patients was used, comprising 43 with Graves' ophthalmopathy and around 57 with stable Graves' hyperthyroidism. Prospective prediction of ophthalmopathy was tested in an independent validation cohort of 18 hyperthyroidism patients and some 17 patients who later progressed to ophthalmopathy. For training and testing, the 100 or so patients in the discovery cohort were randomly divided in a 7:3 ratio. The study also compared thyroid tissue and blood T-cell repertoires from about 6 Graves' hyperthyroidism patients. The paper describes TCR Vbeta CDR3 sequencing of some 130 peripheral blood samples, made up of roughly 45 ophthalmopathy patients, roughly 72 hyperthyroidism patients and roughly 17 progressor patients. Following sampling, methimazole starting at 30 mg daily was given to hyperthyroidism patients, and high-dose intravenous methylprednisolone was given to ophthalmopathy patients.

Amplification of TCR beta CDR3 regions was carried out from RNA transcripts. For the first round of RT-PCR on the TCR CDR3, the HTBI primer set was used together with the Qiagen OneStep RT-PCR kit. Libraries were constructed in a second round of multiplex PCR, after which size selection and purification were carried out. Paired-end sequencing of the libraries was performed with 100 bp reads on an Illumina HiSeq2000. Regarding the original processing steps: SOAPnuke was used to process the raw data, with reads discarded if the reads contained adapters or uncalled bases, had a mean Phred below 15, or lacked an exact constant-primer or identifier match. High-quality paired reads were merged with COPE v1.2.5, and unique nucleotide sequences were defined as clonotypes. MiTCR v1.1 was used to align clonotypes to the IMGT TRBV, TRBD and TRBJ reference segments. Analysis was restricted to V-J combinations with a frequency above 0.0001, which covered about 99% of repertoires. The TCS score was defined as the ratio of F50 (clonal expansion) to E x V (chaos), calculated using BLOSUM62-based TCRdist between CDR3 peptides within each V-J. Welch's t-statistics and random forest reduced 500 to 650 V-J features to around 14, which were used in a naive Bayes classifier (R e1071). The Morisita-Horn index was used to measure how similar the thyroid and blood repertoires were. TCRdb trimmed the raw reads at Q25, called clones with MiXCR and kept productive beta chains. Entries that share a CDR3 protein sequence are merged under the most common genes and DNA. The V and J calls shown here were made by TCRdb, not taken from the authors' results. The sample records roughly 57,000 distinct CDR3 sequences, roughly 50% of which are singletons. The biggest ten clones account for roughly 3.3% of the sample.

Comment on this clonotype: Its cognate antigen has yet to be identified. A read error is likely, as this CDR3 ends without the conserved phenylalanine or tryptophan. The limits of the CDR3 on the DNA are not certain, so only TCRdb's listed CDR3 is given.

Moderately to severely active disease, a Clinical Activity Score of at least 3, a NOSPECS grade of at least 4, and a duration under 3 months were present in ophthalmopathy patients. Exclusion was applied to patients with uncontrolled infections, other autoimmune diseases, pregnancy or lactation. Diagnoses were based on clinical symptoms, serum thyroxine and TRAb, thyroid ultrasound and orbital computed tomography. Ficoll-Paque density gradient centrifugation was used to isolate PBMCs from 9.5 to 10 ml of fresh peripheral blood. Total RNA was extracted using Trizol reagent, and RNA quality was assessed on an Agilent 2100 Bioanalyzer. Overall study outcomes, separate from this receptor: In validation, progression to ophthalmopathy was predicted by the model with 70.59% sensitivity and around 75% specificity, a median of about 6.4 months before onset. A model built on a 13 V-J signature distinguished ophthalmopathy from stable hyperthyroidism, reaching 87.88% sensitivity and approximately 81% specificity in cross-validation and 80%/75% in testing. Blood samples also contained most of the expanded thyroid clonotypes (frequency above 0.001), which suggests that blood repertoires may reflect thyroid immune responses. No statistical method was used to set the sample size in advance, and investigators knew the group allocation.

The TCR sequence derives from a woman in her fifties or sixties with Graves' ophthalmopathy. Material for sequencing was blood.

The CDR3 in this case is CAGSPPAGTGTFAA. The rearranged segments are TRBV7-2 and TRBJ1-2; whether TRBD1, the table's D call, matches the DNA was not checked. Looking up the germline V gene yields CDR1 SGHTA and CDR2 FQGNSA. With termini counted, the CDR3 has 14 amino acids.